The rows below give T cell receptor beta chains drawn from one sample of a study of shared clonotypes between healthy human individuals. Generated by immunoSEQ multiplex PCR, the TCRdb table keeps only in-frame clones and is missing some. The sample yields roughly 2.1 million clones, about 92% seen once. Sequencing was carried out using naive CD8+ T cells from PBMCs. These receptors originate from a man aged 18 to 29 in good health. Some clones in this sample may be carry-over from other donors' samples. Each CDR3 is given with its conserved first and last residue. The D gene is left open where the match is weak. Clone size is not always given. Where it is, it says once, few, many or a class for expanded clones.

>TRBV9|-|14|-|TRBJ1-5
TGTGCCAGCGGTGGGGGAAATAGCAATCAGCCCCAGCATTTT
CASGGGNSNQPQHF
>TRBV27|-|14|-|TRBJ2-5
TGTGCCAGGACACACCGGGGCACCCAAGAGACCCAGTACTTC
CARTHRGTQETQYF
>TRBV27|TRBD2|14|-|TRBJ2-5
TGTGCCAGCAGTTTACTAGCGGCCCAAGAGACCCAGTACTTC
CASSLLAAQETQYF
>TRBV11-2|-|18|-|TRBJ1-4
TGTGCCAGCAGCCCACTTCCGACGTGGGGAGCAACTAATGAAAAACTGTTTTTT
CASSPLPTWGATNEKLFF
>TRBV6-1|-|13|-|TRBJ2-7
TGTGCCAGCAGTGGGTACAGGTATGGCGAGCAGTACTTC
CASSGYRYGEQYF
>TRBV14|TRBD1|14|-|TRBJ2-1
TGTGCCAGCACAGGACAGGGCTCCTACAATGAGCAGTTCTTC
CASTGQGSYNEQFF
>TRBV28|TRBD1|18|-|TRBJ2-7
TGTGCCAGCAGTCCTAAGAATTTTGGCCGGGACAGGGCCTACGAGCAGTACTTC
CASSPKNFGRDRAYEQYF
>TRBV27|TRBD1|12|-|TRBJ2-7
TGTGCCAGCAGGGGACAGGGCTACGAGCAGTACTTC
CASRGQGYEQYF
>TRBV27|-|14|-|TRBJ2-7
TGTGCCAGCAGTGACGGGCCAGCGTCCGACGAGCAGTACTTC
CASSDGPASDEQYF
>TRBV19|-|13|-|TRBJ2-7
TGTGCCAGTAGTATAGGCACCTCCTACGAGCAGTACTTC
CASSIGTSYEQYF
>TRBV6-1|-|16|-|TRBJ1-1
TGTGCCAGCAGTGAAGCGGGGACATATTTGAACACTGAAGCTTTCTTT
CASSEAGTYLNTEAFF
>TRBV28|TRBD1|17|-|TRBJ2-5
TGTGCCAGCAGTCCGACTACCGGGACAGGGGAGGGAGAGACCCAGTACTTC
CASSPTTGTGEGETQYF
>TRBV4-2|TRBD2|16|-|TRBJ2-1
TGTGCCAGCAGCCTTAAGACTAGCGGGGCCTACAATGAGCAGTTCTTC
CASSLKTSGAYNEQFF
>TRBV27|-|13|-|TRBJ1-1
TGTGCCAGCAGTTTATCTTGGTGGGCTGAAGCTTTCTTT
CASSLSWWAEAFF
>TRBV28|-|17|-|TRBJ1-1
TGTGCCAGCAGTTCCTCCTCGATCGACACCTCGAACACTGAAGCTTTCTTT
CASSSSSIDTSNTEAFF
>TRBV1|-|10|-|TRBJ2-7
TGCACCAGCAGCCCACAAGAGCAGTACTTC
CTSSPQEQYF
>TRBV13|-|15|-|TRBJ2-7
TGTGCCAGCAGCAACTCGGGTTCTGGCTCCTACGAGCAGTACTTC
CASSNSGSGSYEQYF
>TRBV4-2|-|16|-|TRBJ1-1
TGTGCCAGCAGCCAAGCCCGTTTAGGAGCGAACACTGAAGCTTTCTTT
CASSQARLGANTEAFF
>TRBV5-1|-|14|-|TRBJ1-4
TGCGCCAGCAGCTTGGTAGGGGGTCCGGAAAAACTGTTTTTT
CASSLVGGPEKLFF
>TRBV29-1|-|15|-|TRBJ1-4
TGCAGCGTTGAAGGACTCGACCATACAAATGCAGAACTGTTTTTT
CSVEGLDHTNAELFF
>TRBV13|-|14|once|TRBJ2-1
TGTGCCAGCAGCCCCCTGAGCTCCTACAATGAGCAGTTCTTC
CASSPLSSYNEQFF
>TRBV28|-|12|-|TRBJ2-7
TGTGCCAGCAGAGGCTGGGGGAACGAGCAGTACTTC
CASRGWGNEQYF
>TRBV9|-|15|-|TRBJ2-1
TGTGCCAGCAGCGTAGAGGTCGGACCCTACAATGAGCAGTTCTTC
CASSVEVGPYNEQFF